The clone carrying this TCR beta chain was seen a handful of times. Its antigen is still unknown. 5'RACE template switching produced TCR cDNA carrying a universal primer site and UMIs. TCRdb reprocessed the 5' RACE reads via MiXCR and lists one record per CDR3 protein. The table has 170,000 or so distinct CDR3 sequences, roughly 6.2% seen once. The data were obtained in a study of T cells after yellow fever vaccination. In the study overall: With SMART-Seq v4 Ultra Low Input, the fractions containing low cell numbers were prepared.

The study, taken as a whole, reports: In post-booster samples, most primary-vaccination clones reappeared (around 95% CD4, 70% to 90% CD8).

The sequence was collected from a man in his late teens or twenties who received the YFV17D yellow fever vaccine. The material sequenced was CD4+ T cells sorted from PBMCs, taken on the day of the first yellow fever vaccination.

As DNA, the CDR3 is TGTGCCTGGGGGATCTTGTCGGGACGGAGGTTGAGCGAGCAGTTCTTC. Translation: CAWGILSGRRLSEQFF. The V gene is TRBV30, the J gene TRBJ2-1; D might be TRBD1 or TRBD2, each matching 5 bases. This CDR3 comprises 16 residues. Germline V lookup: CDR1 GTSNPN, CDR2 SVGIG (reference sequence). V was trimmed by 5 bases and J by 10 bases, leaving 27 bases between them.